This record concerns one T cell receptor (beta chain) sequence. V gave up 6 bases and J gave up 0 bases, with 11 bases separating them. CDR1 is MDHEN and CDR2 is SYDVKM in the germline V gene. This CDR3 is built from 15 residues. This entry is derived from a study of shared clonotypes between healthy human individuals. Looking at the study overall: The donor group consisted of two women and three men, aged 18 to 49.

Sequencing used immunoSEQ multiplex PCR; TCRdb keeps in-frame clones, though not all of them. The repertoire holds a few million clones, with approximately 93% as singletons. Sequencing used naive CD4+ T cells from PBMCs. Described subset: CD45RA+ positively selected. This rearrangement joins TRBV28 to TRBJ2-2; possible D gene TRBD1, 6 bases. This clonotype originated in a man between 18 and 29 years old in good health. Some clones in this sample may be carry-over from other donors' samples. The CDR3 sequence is CASRYQGTNTGELFF. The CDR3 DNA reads TGTGCCAGCAGATACCAGGGGACGAACACCGGGGAGCTGTTTTTT.